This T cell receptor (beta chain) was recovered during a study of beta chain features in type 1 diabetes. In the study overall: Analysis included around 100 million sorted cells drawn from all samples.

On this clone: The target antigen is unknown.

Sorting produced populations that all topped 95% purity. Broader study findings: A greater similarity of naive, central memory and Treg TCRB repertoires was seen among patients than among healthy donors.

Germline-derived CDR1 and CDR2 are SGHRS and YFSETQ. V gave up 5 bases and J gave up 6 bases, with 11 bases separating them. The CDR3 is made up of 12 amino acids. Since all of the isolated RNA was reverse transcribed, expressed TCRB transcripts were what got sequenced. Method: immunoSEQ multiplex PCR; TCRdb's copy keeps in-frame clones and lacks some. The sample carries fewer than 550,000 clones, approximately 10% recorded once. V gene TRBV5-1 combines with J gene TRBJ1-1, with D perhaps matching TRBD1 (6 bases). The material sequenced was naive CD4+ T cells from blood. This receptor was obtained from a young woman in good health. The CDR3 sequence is CASRSGASEAFF. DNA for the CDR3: TGCGCCAGCAGGTCAGGGGCCTCTGAAGCTTTCTTT.